This record concerns one T cell receptor (beta chain) sequence. Its matching antigen is unknown. The sample comes from a study of beta chain features in type 1 diabetes. On the study more broadly: Across the samples, about 100 million sorted cells were examined in total.

The authors sorted CD4+ naive, central memory, regulatory and stem cell-like memory cells via CD45RO/CCR7/CD25/CD127/CD95/CD27. Trimming cost V 5 bases and J 3 bases, with 19 bases left between them. This CDR3 has 17 amino acids. Germline V lookup: CDR1 SEHNR, CDR2 FQNEAQ (reference sequence). Study observations and caveats: Moderate yet significant TCRB CDR3 shortening was seen in Type 1 diabetes patients in all four CD4+ subsets. In cDNA sequencing, cells with high TCR expression could be over-represented.

All of the isolated RNA was reverse transcribed, so expressed TCRB transcripts were sequenced. This table comes from immunoSEQ multiplex PCR, and its TCRdb copy is limited to in-frame clones, with some not included. The table has 250,000 to 300,000 clones, under 8.5% seen once. The sample comprised central memory CD4+ T cells from blood. The clonotype was recovered from a woman aged 18 to 35 in good health. V and J are TRBV7-9 and TRBJ1-4, with D possibly TRBD1 on 6 matching bases. CDR3: CASSPPTRGGSNEKLFF. The CDR3 DNA reads TGTGCCAGCAGCCCTCCTACCCGGGGGGGCTCTAATGAAAAACTGTTTTTT.